At least ten counts were recorded for the clone carrying this T cell receptor beta chain. Antigen specificity is unknown. These data are taken from a study of regulatory T cells in long-lasting Graves disease. With V trimmed by 3 bases and J by 9 bases, 16 bases remained unmatched. The CDR3 covers 18 residues. The germline gives CDR1 KGHSH, CDR2 LQKENI. Study-wide results and limits: No thyroid tissue was studied; the work used peripheral blood only. Favored gene segments in persistent disease were TRBV28, TRBJ1-2 and TRBJ2-5.

Specified time point: newly diagnosed GD, antithyroid drugs for less than 3 months. Extracted RNA from PBMCs served as the source of the TCR library. The peripheral blood volume drawn was approximately 9.5 milliliters, and it was collected into EDTA tubes. Assembly of TCR beta libraries relied on iRepertoire HTBI primers together with Arm-PCR of CDR3 regions. TCRdb independently ran MiXCR on the multiplex PCR reads; one entry per CDR3 protein. The sample lists approximately 350,000 distinct CDR3 sequences, 15% to 20% occurring once. This same sample was also taken into another study, of T cells in Graves' hyperthyroidism and ophthalmopathy.

The genes are TRBV18 and TRBJ2-1; 11 bases fit TRBD2. This TCR derives from a woman under 30 with Graves disease. The sample consisted of peripheral blood mononuclear cells (PBMCs), taken at new diagnosis, from a patient treated with antithyroid drugs. CDR3 nucleotides: TGTGCCAGCTCACCCGCTAGCGGGAGGCCGAAAGTAACGGGTGAGCAGTTCTTC. It encodes CASSPASGRPKVTGEQFF.